Following are 17 T cell receptor beta chains from one sample sequenced in a study of PD-L1 blockade in urothelial cancer. Libraries were prepared by immunoSEQ multiplex PCR; TCRdb keeps only in-frame clonotypes and omits some of them. The table has about 56,000 clones, about 85% seen once. Time point meaning: pretreatment peripheral blood. Sequenced here: PBMCs, sampled around atezolizumab (anti-PD-L1) treatment. These receptors all come from a man aged 65 to 85 with urothelial cancer.

The chain links TRBV7-2 to TRBJ2-3, with a tentative D call TRBD2 (7 bases). Germline lookup yields CDR1 SGHTA and CDR2 FQGNSA. CDR3 length: 14 residues. The V and J ends lost 3 bases and 14 bases respectively, with 21 bases between them. CDR3 in amino acids: CASSLRGGQRYAYF. In DNA, the CDR3 is TGTGCCAGCAGCTTGAGGGGGGGCCAAAGATACGCGTATTTT.

The rearrangement links TRBV7-8 to TRBJ2-2; 10 bases match TRBD2. From germline, CDR1 is SGHVS and CDR2 FQNEAQ. The CDR3 is made up of 15 amino acids. V shed 1 base and J 4 bases; nucleotides not matched to a gene: 0. The CDR3 is CASSLGLAGTGELFF. As DNA, the CDR3 is TGTGCCAGCAGCTTAGGACTAGCGGGCACCGGGGAGCTGTTTTTT.

The rearrangement uses TRBV2 and TRBJ1-1, with D unclear. CDR3 length: 13 residues. Germline V gene lookup returns CDR1 SNHLY and CDR2 FYNNEI. With 4 bases removed from V and 3 bases from J, the gap between germline ends came to 9 bases. This chain's CDR3 is CASSAREDTEAFF. CDR3 nucleotide sequence: TGTGCCAGCAGTGCCCGGGAGGACACTGAAGCTTTCTTT. Based on the CDR3 plus reference TRBV2 and TRBJ1-1, the full variable domain is EPEVTQTPSHQVTQMGQEVILRCVPISNHLYFYWYRQILGQKVEFLVSFYNNEISEKSEIFDDQFSVERPDGSNFTLKIRSTKLEDSAMYFCASSAREDTEAFFGQGTRLTVV.

The V and J genes are TRBV5-4 and TRBJ2-5; the match to TRBD1 covers 7 bases. Germline V lookup: CDR1 SGHNT, CDR2 YYREEE (reference sequence). The J segment lost 1 base and the V segment lost 3 bases, leaving 0 bases of the junction unmatched. This CDR3 contains 13 residues. The CDR3, as DNA: TGTGCCAGCAGCTGGACAGGCCAAGAGACCCAGTACTTC. It encodes CASSWTGQETQYF.

V gene TRBV29-1 combines with J gene TRBJ2-7, with D tentatively TRBD1 (8 bases). V was clipped by 6 bases and J by 9 bases, with 30 bases between them. This CDR3 contains 16 residues. Germline loops: CDR1 SQVTM, CDR2 ANQGSEA. The DNA of the CDR3 is TGCAGCGTCAAAGGGGGGGGGACAGGTTCTTTGGGTGGGCAGTACTTC. Translating gives CSVKGGGTGSLGGQYF.

This clone was counted only a few times. V usage is TRBV10-1 and J usage is TRBJ2-1; possible D gene TRBD2, 5 bases. The CDR3 runs 16 residues. Trimming took off 5 bases at V and 7 bases at J, with 21 bases between the two ends. Germline V gene sequence: CDR1 WNHNN, CDR2 SYGVQD (reference sequence). CDR3 sequence: CASSSSSTVPLNEQFF. CDR3 bases: TGCGCCAGCAGTTCTTCTAGCACAGTCCCCCTGAATGAGCAGTTCTTC.

The V call is TRBV5-4, the J call TRBJ2-3; D not certain. CDR3 length equals 13 residues. Trimming took off 4 bases at V and 0 bases at J, with 6 bases between the two ends. Germline CDR1 reads SGHNT; CDR2 reads YYREEE (reference sequence). The CDR3 DNA reads TGTGCCAGCAGCATCTACAGCACAGATACGCAGTATTTT. Its protein is CASSIYSTDTQYF.

The rearrangement joins TRBV7-9 to TRBJ2-7; 9 bases agree with TRBD1. The V gene end was trimmed by 5 bases and the J gene end by 6 bases; junction bases not matched to a gene: 11. CDR1 is SEHNR, CDR2 FQNEAQ, per germline (reference sequence). This CDR3 has 15 amino acids. The CDR3 bases are TGTGCCAGCAGCCCCCTGGGACAGGGAGAAGCCGAGCAGTACTTC. Amino acids: CASSPLGQGEAEQYF.

This chain links TRBV7-9 with TRBJ1-1; no clear D. Trimming shortened V by 9 bases and J by 6 bases, and 11 bases separated the two germline ends. CDR3 length: 11 amino acids. The germline gives CDR1 SEHNR, CDR2 FQNEAQ (reference sequence). CDR3: CASVPGSEAFF. The CDR3 DNA reads as TGTGCCAGTGTTCCGGGTTCTGAAGCTTTCTTT.

The chain recombines TRBV5-4 with TRBJ1-1; no firm D call. Germline assignment: CDR1 SGHNT and CDR2 YYREEE (reference sequence). The CDR3 length is 15 residues. V lost 1 base to trimming and J lost 8 bases, with 18 bases between them. DNA of the CDR3: TGTGCCAGCAGCTTGCCCGAAGGAAGAGGTGGGGAAGCTTTCTTT. Translated, it gives CASSLPEGRGGEAFF.

The chain carries TRBV27 and TRBJ2-2, with D possibly TRBD1 on 6 matching bases. The CDR3 length is 15 residues. Germline V gene lookup returns CDR1 MNHEY and CDR2 SMNVEV (reference sequence). V was clipped by 2 bases and J by 6 bases, with 13 bases between them. The CDR3 nucleotides read TGTGCCAGCAGTTTAACAGGGTCAGGTGCCGGGGAGCTGTTTTTT. It yields the protein CASSLTGSGAGELFF.

The chain carries TRBV7-9 and TRBJ2-3; 7 bases agree with TRBD2. Losses at the gene ends were 8 bases for V and 5 bases for J; bases not matched to a gene: 4. The germline V gene has CDR1 SEHNR and CDR2 FQNEAQ (reference sequence). This CDR3 region has 12 residues. The DNA for the CDR3 is TGTGCCAGCGGCTCGGGGGGAGATACGCAGTATTTT. Encoded protein: CASGSGGDTQYF.

This chain's CDR3 is CASSLLTGSTEAFF. CDR3 coding DNA: TGTGCCAGCAGTCTCCTGACAGGGTCCACTGAAGCTTTCTTT. This chain connects TRBV6-1 to TRBJ1-1; TRBD1 aligns across 7 bases. This CDR3 has 14 amino acids. With 5 bases clipped from V and 4 bases from J, the junction kept 7 bases outside the gene matches. The germline V gene encodes CDR1 MNHNS and CDR2 SASEGT.

The chain joins TRBV2 to TRBJ2-3; tentative D call: TRBD1 (5 bases). V dropped 5 bases and J dropped 5 bases, with 8 bases sitting between them. The length of the CDR3 is 12 residues. Germline loops: CDR1 SNHLY, CDR2 FYNNEI. For the CDR3, the DNA is TGTGCCAGCAGTTTCAGGGTAGATACGCAGTATTTT. This translates into CASSFRVDTQYF.

This clone was counted at least ten times. This rearrangement joins TRBV6-1 to TRBJ2-6; 7 nucleotides line up with TRBD1. J gave up 0 bases and V 4 bases, and 0 bases lay outside the gene matches. This CDR3 comprises 15 residues. Germline assignment: CDR1 MNHNS and CDR2 SASEGT. The CDR3 loop is CASSGTGSGANVLTF. CDR3 DNA sequence: TGTGCCAGCAGTGGGACAGGCTCTGGGGCCAACGTCCTGACTTTC.

The genes are TRBV6-6 and TRBJ2-5, with a tentative D call TRBD1 (5 bases). V lost 5 bases to trimming and J lost 1 base, with 14 bases between them. Germline values: CDR1 MNHNY, CDR2 SVGAGI (reference sequence). The CDR3 covers 15 residues. The CDR3 sequence: CASSSSKGRQETQYF. The CDR3 coding sequence is TGTGCCAGCAGTAGTTCTAAGGGGCGCCAAGAGACCCAGTACTTC.

The chain joins TRBV15 to TRBJ1-2; D uncertain. The CDR3 is 14 residues long. The V end lost 0 bases, the J end lost 2 bases, and 7 bases lay between the germline ends. Germline CDR1 and CDR2: LNHNV and YYDKDF (reference sequence). CDR3 DNA: TGTGCCACCAGCAGAGAAACAGAGAACTATGGCTACACCTTC. It encodes CATSRETENYGYTF.